The 3 T cell receptor beta chains below come from one sample, sequenced in a study of tumor and adjacent non-tumor tissue in lung cancer. No cell sorting was done before RNA was extracted from the tissue. A modified ARM-PCR protocol with three rounds of nested PCR amplified TCRbeta. TCRdb re-derived calls from the multiplex PCR reads in MiXCR, one entry per CDR3 protein. Here the sample spans some 93,000 distinct CDR3 sequences, about 70% being singletons. The specimen sequenced was lung tumor tissue. The receptors derive from a man aged 55-75 years with non-small cell lung cancer.

The chain employs TRBV16 and TRBJ2-7, with 7 bases aligning to TRBD1. V was clipped by 4 bases and J by 3 bases; unmatched bases: 6. Germline V gene lookup returns CDR1 KGHSY and CDR2 FQNENV. The CDR3 runs to 14 residues. Here the CDR3 reads CASSLRDSYYEQYF. CDR3 nucleotides: TGTGCCAGCAGCCTCCGGGACAGTTACTACGAGCAGTACTTC.

This clonotype was seen once. This chain connects TRBV29-1 to TRBJ2-1; D ambiguous. The germline CDR1 and CDR2 sequences are SQVTM and ANQGSEA. V lost 3 bases and J 4 bases, leaving 16 bases between the germline ends. The CDR3 is 15 residues long. CDR3 in amino acids: CSVECSHISYNEQFF. In DNA form, the CDR3 reads TGCAGCGTTGAGTGTAGTCACATCTCATACAATGAGCAGTTCTTC.

The chain is built from TRBV5-4 and TRBJ2-3, with D possibly being TRBD1 (6 bases). Trimming stripped 2 bases from V and 6 bases from J, with 16 bases between. The CDR3 spans 15 residues. CDR1 SGHNT and CDR2 YYREEE come from the germline V gene (reference sequence). CDR3 DNA sequence: TGTGCCAGCAGCTTTCCCGGGACAAAGGTGGATACGCAGTATTTT. Translated: CASSFPGTKVDTQYF.